The subject of this entry is one TCR beta chain. This sample stems from a study of T cell responses to AZD1222 COVID-19 vaccine. This CDR3 is built from 13 residues. V lost 2 bases and J 2 bases, leaving 6 bases between the germline ends. Germline-derived CDR1 and CDR2 are SGHNT and YYREEE (reference sequence). Produced via immunoSEQ multiplex PCR; TCRdb's table is partial and in-frame only. The table shows around 150,000 clones, with around 90% occurring only once. The chain is built from TRBV5-4 and TRBJ2-3; D gene uncertain. The source is an adult who received the AZD1222 COVID-19 vaccine. This specimen consisted of peripheral blood, obtained 28 days after the second AZD1222 dose. The CDR3 DNA sequence: TGTGCCAGCAGCTTAAAGTACACAGATACGCAGTATTTT. Residues: CASSLKYTDTQYF.